These 24 T cell receptor beta chains share one sample of origin, sequenced in a study of blood T cells in healthy people across ages. With a J-beta primer mix and a sample-barcoded 5' primer, a second PCR ran about 7 to 12 cycles. Using its own MiXCR run on the 5' RACE reads, TCRdb lists one record per CDR3 protein. The table has about 840,000 distinct CDR3 sequences, just under 30% seen once. This sample was also put to use in a study of T cells of mothers and their children.

Sequences were obtained from blood. All receptors come from a woman in her thirties or forties in good health.

The chain couples TRBV7-9 to TRBJ2-4; D is possibly TRBD1 (6 bases). Germline V gives CDR1 SEHNR, CDR2 FQNEAQ (reference sequence). The germline V and J ends were trimmed by 2 bases and 14 bases, with 25 bases remaining between them. CDR3 length: 16 amino acids. As DNA, the CDR3 is TGTGCCAGCAGCTTAAGTCCGGGACCGGGACAAGGTATGAAGTACTTC. Translated: CASSLSPGPGQGMKYF.

The genes are TRBV4-1 and TRBJ2-2; no firm D call. The germline V gene encodes CDR1 MGHRA and CDR2 YSYEKL. The length of the CDR3 is 13 residues. Trimming stripped 2 bases from V and 6 bases from J, with 7 bases between. CDR3: CASSQRFPGELFF. The CDR3 coding sequence is TGCGCCAGCAGCCAAAGGTTTCCCGGGGAGCTGTTTTTT.

At least ten counts were recorded for this clonotype. This chain uses TRBV4-3 with TRBJ2-7; TRBD2 agrees at 8 bases. Germline V gene sequence: CDR1 LGHNA, CDR2 YSLEER. Trimming removed 0 bases from V and 0 bases from J; junction bases left unmatched: 4. CDR3 length: 16 residues. The CDR3 spells CASSQDDGGGSYEQYF. CDR3 coding DNA: TGCGCCAGCAGCCAAGATGACGGGGGGGGCTCCTACGAGCAGTACTTC.

The rearrangement joins TRBV12-3 or TRBV12-4 to TRBJ2-1; 12 bases match TRBD2. This CDR3 is 15 amino acids long. V gave up 3 bases and J gave up 8 bases; unmatched junction bases: 5. This CDR3 reads CASSFLAGGGDEQFF. In nucleotides, the CDR3 is TGTGCCAGCAGTTTTCTAGCGGGGGGGGGCGATGAGCAGTTCTTC.

This clonotype was detected ten times or more. This rearrangement joins TRBV29-1 to TRBJ2-4; D gene uncertain. The V end lost 2 bases, the J end lost 2 bases, and 7 bases lay between the germline ends. CDR3 size: 13 residues. The V gene's germline CDR1 is SQVTM and CDR2 ANQGSEA. Here the CDR3 DNA reads TGCAGCGTTGAATCCCGTACCAAAAACATTCAGTACTTC. Protein sequence: CSVESRTKNIQYF. Combining the CDR3 with reference TRBV29-1 and TRBJ2-4 gives the whole variable domain SAVISQKPSRDICQRGTSLTIQCQVDSQVTMMFWYRQQPGQSLTLIATANQGSEATYESGFVIDKFPISRPNLTFSTLTVSNMSPEDSSIYLCSVESRTKNIQYFGAGTRLSVL.

The CDR3 DNA follows: TGTGCCAGCACCTACATGGGGTATCAGCCCCAGCATTTT. Translating it yields CASTYMGYQPQHF. The chain links TRBV28 to TRBJ1-5; unclear D gene. Per germline, CDR1 MDHEN and CDR2 SYDVKM. The CDR3 length is 13 residues. The V end was cut by 7 bases, the J end by 5 bases, with 12 bases between.

This clonotype was seen a handful of times. This chain links TRBV7-3 with TRBJ1-2, with a weak D call TRBD1 (6 bases). Germline V gene data show CDR1 as SGHTA and CDR2 as FQGTGA. Trimming shortened V by 5 bases and J by 8 bases, and 15 bases separated the two germline ends. This CDR3 is built from 13 residues. The CDR3 DNA reads as TGTGCCAGCAGCCAAAGTGCAGGGGACGGCTACACCTTC. It codes for CASSQSAGDGYTF.

This clonotype was seen more than once but under ten times. In nucleotides, the CDR3 is TGTGCCAGCAGCGTAGGCGGGGAGGGCTACAATGAGCAGTTCTTC. Protein product: CASSVGGEGYNEQFF. The chain combines TRBV9 with TRBJ2-1; 7 bases match TRBD2. In germline, CDR1 is SGDLS, CDR2 YYNGEE. The CDR3 runs 15 residues. The ends lost 0 bases at V and 3 bases at J; junction bases unmatched: 3.

This clonotype was counted ten times or more. The V and J genes are TRBV7-8 and TRBJ2-3, with no clear D. The CDR3 is 13 residues long. Trimming removed 1 base from V and 8 bases from J, with 10 bases in between. Germline assignment: CDR1 SGHVS and CDR2 FQNEAQ. The CDR3 loop reads CASSLGIGGTQYF. CDR3 DNA: TGTGCCAGCAGCTTAGGCATCGGTGGTACGCAGTATTTT.

This clonotype was recorded once. A much larger clonotype is one base distant, so this may be a read error. This chain connects TRBV28 to TRBJ2-4, with D perhaps matching TRBD2 (6 bases). V lost 6 bases, J lost 6 bases, and 15 bases lay in between. Germline-derived CDR1 and CDR2 are MDHEN and SYDVKM. The length of the CDR3 is 14 residues. DNA for the CDR3: TGTGCCAGCAGGTTAAGTGTCGGGGGAAACATTCAGTACTTC. It translates to CASRLSVGGNIQYF. Filled out from reference TRBV28 and TRBJ2-4, the complete variable domain reads DVKVTQSSRYLVKRTGEKVFLECVQDMDHENMFWYRQDPGLGLRLIYFSYDVKMKEKGDIPEGYSVSREKKERFSLILESASTNQTSMYLCASRLSVGGNIQYFGAGTRLSVL.

There are a few counts of this clonotype. The rearrangement joins TRBV7-3 to TRBJ1-1, with D perhaps matching TRBD1 (6 bases). Germline-derived CDR1 and CDR2 are SGHTA and FQGTGA. The CDR3 spans 12 residues. Trimming stripped 4 bases from V and 6 bases from J, with 9 bases between. DNA of the CDR3: TGTGCCAGCAGCTCAGGGACATCTGAAGCTTTCTTT. This translates into CASSSGTSEAFF.

This clonotype has ten or more counts. The chain has TRBV11-1 and TRBJ2-7, with TRBD1 identical over 8 bases. Unmatched junction bases numbered 7, after V lost 4 bases and J lost 2 bases. The CDR3 runs to 15 residues. Germline-derived CDR1 and CDR2 are SGHAT and FQDESV (reference sequence). In DNA, the CDR3 is TGTGCCAGCAGCTATTGGGCAGGGGGCGCCTACGAGCAGTACTTC. Translated, it gives CASSYWAGGAYEQYF.

There are a few counts of this clonotype. The V and J genes are TRBV6-1 and TRBJ1-5, with no clear D. From germline, CDR1 is MNHNS and CDR2 SASEGT. The ends were cut back, 3 bases at V and 4 bases at J, with 7 bases in the middle. The CDR3 spans 13 residues. The CDR3 DNA follows: TGTGCCAGCAGTGACCGCTGGAATCAGCCCCAGCATTTT. As protein: CASSDRWNQPQHF.

Details on this clonotype: A single base separates this from a much larger clone, so it may be a read error. The chain recombines TRBV5-6 with TRBJ2-7, with D unresolved. CDR1 and CDR2 from the germline V gene are SGHDT and YYEEEE. Trimming took 2 bases from V and 0 from J, leaving 6 bases between them. The CDR3 sequence is 13 residues long. In nucleotides, the CDR3 is TGTGCCAGCAGCTTATTCATCTCCTACGAGCAGTACTTC. Protein: CASSLFISYEQYF. Filled out from reference TRBV5-6 and TRBJ2-7, the complete variable domain reads DAGVTQSPTHLIKTRGQQVTLRCSPKSGHDTVSWYQQALGQGPQFIFQYYEEEERQRGNFPDRFSGHQFPNYSSELNVNALLLGDSALYLCASSLFISYEQYFGPGTRLTVT.

This rearrangement joins TRBV29-1 to TRBJ1-2; 7 bases line up with TRBD1. V dropped 2 bases and J dropped 4; count of bases not matched to a gene: 1. This CDR3 spans 12 amino acids. CDR1 is SQVTM and CDR2 is ANQGSEA in the germline V gene. In nucleotides, the CDR3 is TGCAGCGTTGAACGACAGGGCTATGGCTACACCTTC. It specifies CSVERQGYGYTF.

This clonotype was observed at least ten times. V and J are TRBV3-1 and TRBJ2-1; TRBD2 matches 9 bases. This CDR3 is 16 amino acids long. Germline values: CDR1 LGHDT, CDR2 YNNKEL (reference sequence). J gave up 2 bases and V 6 bases, and 8 bases lay outside the gene matches. The CDR3 sequence is CASRNYLAGAYNEQFF. Here the CDR3 DNA reads TGTGCCAGCAGAAACTATTTAGCGGGGGCCTACAATGAGCAGTTCTTC.

This clonotype has a count of ten or more. The chain combines TRBV18 with TRBJ1-4; possible D gene TRBD1, 5 bases. Trimming removed 5 bases from V and 7 bases from J, with 11 bases in between. The CDR3 totals 13 residues. The V gene's germline CDR1 is KGHSH and CDR2 LQKENI. CDR3 protein: CASSDRRSEKLFF. As DNA, the CDR3 is TGTGCCAGCTCAGACAGACGAAGTGAAAAACTGTTTTTT.

V is TRBV5-1 and J is TRBJ2-5; no clear D gene. The tail of the sequence fits TRBJ2-1 better, so the J call may be wrong. Germline CDR1 and CDR2: SGHRS and YFSETQ. CDR3 length: 13 amino acids. CDR3 loop: CASSRWYQETQFF. The CDR3 DNA reads as TGCGCCAGCAGCAGGTGGTACCAAGAGACCCAGTTCTTC.

The V call is TRBV4-1, the J call TRBJ2-1, with no clear D. Germline V CDR1 and CDR2: MGHRA, YSYEKL. The CDR3 is 13 amino acids. Trimming removed 1 base at V and 9 bases at J, with 10 bases between. The CDR3: CASSQVRDIEQFF. For the CDR3, the DNA is TGCGCCAGCAGCCAAGTCCGCGATATTGAGCAGTTCTTC.

A word on this clonotype: At one end, the junction sequence differs from germline, possibly due to a read error. The rearrangement uses TRBV7-9 and TRBJ2-7; D possibly corresponds to TRBD1 (6 bases). The CDR3 has 14 amino acids. CDR1 SEHNR and CDR2 FQNEAQ come from the germline V gene (reference sequence). This CDR3 reads CASSLGPGASERYF. CDR3 coding DNA: TGTGCCAGCAGCTTAGGTCCAGGGGCGTCCGAGCGGTACTTC.

V gene TRBV20-1 combines with J gene TRBJ1-6; the match to TRBD1 covers 7 bases. CDR3 length: 16 residues. After removal of 4 bases from V and 7 bases from J, the junction contained 13 bases not matched to a gene. From germline, CDR1 is DFQATT and CDR2 SNEGSKA (reference sequence). For the CDR3, the DNA is TGCAGTGCTAAAGACAGGGAGGTAGTCTGGAATTCACCCCTCCACTTT. This sequence encodes CSAKDREVVWNSPLHF.

This clonotype was counted ten times or more. The genes are TRBV3-1 and TRBJ2-1, with 8 bases aligning to TRBD1. The CDR3 spans 16 residues. The J segment lost 0 bases and the V segment lost 0 bases, leaving 1 base of the junction unmatched. The germline CDR1 and CDR2 sequences are LGHDT and YNNKEL (reference sequence). The CDR3 reads CASSQDTGGSYNEQFF. The CDR3 DNA sequence: TGTGCCAGCAGCCAAGATACAGGGGGCTCCTACAATGAGCAGTTCTTC.

This clonotype has only a few counts. This rearrangement joins TRBV18 to TRBJ1-2, with no clear D. The V gene's germline CDR1 is KGHSH and CDR2 LQKENI. The CDR3 has 14 residues. Trimming cost V 1 base and J 1 base, with 7 bases left between them. The CDR3 DNA is TGTGCCAGCTCACCACTTGGAGTTAACTATGGCTACACCTTC. This translates into CASSPLGVNYGYTF.

The chain combines TRBV10-3 with TRBJ2-7, with D possibly matching TRBD1 (7 bases). TRBJ2-5 explains the end of the DNA better; the J call may be wrong. The CDR3 is 15 amino acids. CDR1 and CDR2 (germline): ENHRY, SYGVKD. The CDR3 reads CAISGPPTGTETQYF. As DNA, the CDR3 is TGTGCCATCAGTGGTCCCCCGACAGGGACTGAGACCCAGTACTTC.